This is a list of T cell receptor beta chains from one sample in a study of T cell responses to AZD1222 COVID-19 vaccine. Assay used: immunoSEQ multiplex PCR; TCRdb lists only in-frame clones, some missing. The sample has approximately 100,000 clones; about nine tenths are singletons. Here the sequenced sample was peripheral blood, taken on day 0 of MenACWY control vaccination. These receptors were taken from an adult in good health. Both conserved end residues are part of each CDR3.

J: TRBJ2-5; V: TRBV7-6; CDR3: CASSFQAGGPETQYF
J: TRBJ2-2; V: TRBV29-1; CDR3: CSGDSSNTGELFF
J: TRBJ2-1; V: TRBV7-3; CDR3: CASSLTSGGYNEQFF
J: TRBJ1-5; V: TRBV6-5; CDR3: CASSSGTVSNQPQHF
J: TRBJ2-3; V: TRBV4-1; CDR3: CASSRTGLAATDTQYF
J: TRBJ2-1; V: TRBV6-6; CDR3: CASSPPGGGKNNEQFF
J: TRBJ2-7; V: TRBV28; CDR3: CASRGQGAYEQYF
J: TRBJ2-1; V: TRBV11-3; CDR3: CASSTSAGTAISEQFF
J: TRBJ2-2; V: TRBV7-3; CDR3: CASSLTGGQNTGELFF
J: TRBJ2-5; V: TRBV5-1; CDR3: CASSEGQGGRETQYF
J: TRBJ2-1; V: TRBV7-2; CDR3: CASSLDRGGWDEQFF
J: TRBJ1-1; V: TRBV4-3; CDR3: CASSQDRGSTEAFF
J: TRBJ1-2; V: TRBV19; CDR3: CASSSGGLGYGYTF
J: TRBJ1-6; V: TRBV25-1; CDR3: CASRRQVTDSPLHF
J: TRBJ2-3; V: TRBV15; CDR3: CATSRTLAGGTDTQYF
J: TRBJ1-1; V: TRBV30; CDR3: CAWSGTFEAFF
J: TRBJ1-2; V: TRBV6-5; CDR3: CASSNPGQPYGYTF
J: TRBJ1-4; V: TRBV19; CDR3: CASGPQGTTNEKLFF
J: TRBJ2-5; V: TRBV5-4; CDR3: CASSSRLAGQETQYF
J: TRBJ2-1; V: TRBV7-9; CDR3: CASSSTGSYNEQFF
J: TRBJ1-1; V: TRBV6-5; CDR3: CASISPMNTETFF
J: TRBJ2-3; V: TRBV27; CDR3: CASRSLFGGASTQYF
J: TRBJ2-1; V: TRBV6-5; CDR3: CASSRTSGGANEQFF
J: TRBJ1-5; V: TRBV19; CDR3: CASSIDNRDYQPQHF